Given below is one T cell receptor (beta chain) in context. The sample originates from a study of blood T cell repertoires in COVID-19. In the authors' workflow: Reference gene primers were amplified, and this amplification served to estimate nucleated cell counts. Measured with immunoSEQ multiplex PCR; TCRdb has only the in-frame clones, and not every one. That table supplies the V and J calls and clone size; D and trimming were determined from the DNA. The top ten clones hold about 2.9% of a sample with some 390,000 clones, 85% to 90% of them seen once. CDR3 length: 14 amino acids. Germline V lookup: CDR1 SGHRS, CDR2 YFSETQ. The germline V and J ends were trimmed by 4 bases and 0 bases, with 10 bases remaining between them.

Source material: peripheral blood. The genes are TRBV5-1 and TRBJ1-1; TRBD1 might be the D (5 bases). This clonotype originated in a human donor in a cohort sampled during active COVID-19. The DNA of the CDR3 is TGCGCCAGCAGCGAAGGACATCTGAACACTGAAGCTTTCTTT. It codes for CASSEGHLNTEAFF. Full variable domain (outside the CDR3, taken from reference TRBV5-1 and TRBJ1-1): KAGVTQTPRYLIKTRGQQVTLSCSPISGHRSVSWYQQTPGQGLQFLFEYFSETQRNKGNFPGRFSGRQFSNSRSEMNVSTLELGDSALYLCASSEGHLNTEAFFGQGTRLTVV.